This T cell receptor (beta chain) was sequenced during a study of CD8 T cells in Susac syndrome. As for the study in general: When blood was drawn, patients with Susac syndrome were on intravenous immunoglobulin alone, on corticosteroids, or therapy-naive.

The CDR3 is made up of 14 amino acids. The germline V gene encodes CDR1 LGHDT and CDR2 YNNKEL (reference sequence). The V end lost 2 bases, the J end lost 1 base, and 8 bases lay between the germline ends. Reverse transcription of about 0.5 to 1 ug RNA was carried out with random hexamers. Multiplex immunoSEQ PCR targeted 54 Vbeta and 13 Jbeta TCR beta segments. TCRdb re-called the immunoSEQ multiplex PCR reads through MiXCR, storing one row per CDR3 protein. The sample carries roughly 80,000 distinct CDR3 sequences, about 93% recorded once. This receptor was taken from a human donor with Susac syndrome. What was sequenced was CD4+ T cells from PBMCs. This chain joins TRBV3-1 and TRBJ1-1; D is uncertain. The CDR3 spells CASSQSSGNTEAFF. CDR3 bases: TGTGCCAGCAGCCAATCATCCGGGAACACTGAAGCTTTCTTT.